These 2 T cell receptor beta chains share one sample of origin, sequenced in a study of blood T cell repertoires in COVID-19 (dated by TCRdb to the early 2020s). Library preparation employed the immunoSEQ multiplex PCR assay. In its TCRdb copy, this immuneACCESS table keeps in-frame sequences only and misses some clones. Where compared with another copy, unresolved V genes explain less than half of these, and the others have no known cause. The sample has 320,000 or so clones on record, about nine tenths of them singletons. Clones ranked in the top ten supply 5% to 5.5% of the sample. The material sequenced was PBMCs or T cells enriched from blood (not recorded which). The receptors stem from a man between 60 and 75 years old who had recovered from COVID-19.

The CDR3 DNA reads TGTGCCAGCAGTTACAGGACACCCATCACAGATACGCAGTATTTT. It translates to CASSYRTPITDTQYF. The chain has TRBV6-5 and TRBJ2-3; D is perhaps TRBD1 (5 bases). V was clipped by 2 bases and J by 2 bases, with 11 bases between them. The germline gives CDR1 MNHEY, CDR2 SVGAGI. This CDR3 spans 15 amino acids.

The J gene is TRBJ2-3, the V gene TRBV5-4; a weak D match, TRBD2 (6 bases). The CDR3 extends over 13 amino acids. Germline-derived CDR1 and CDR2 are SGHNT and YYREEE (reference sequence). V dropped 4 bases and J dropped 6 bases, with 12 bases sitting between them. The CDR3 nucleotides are TGTGCCAGCAGCATTAGCCGGGGGGATACGCAGTATTTT. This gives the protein CASSISRGDTQYF.